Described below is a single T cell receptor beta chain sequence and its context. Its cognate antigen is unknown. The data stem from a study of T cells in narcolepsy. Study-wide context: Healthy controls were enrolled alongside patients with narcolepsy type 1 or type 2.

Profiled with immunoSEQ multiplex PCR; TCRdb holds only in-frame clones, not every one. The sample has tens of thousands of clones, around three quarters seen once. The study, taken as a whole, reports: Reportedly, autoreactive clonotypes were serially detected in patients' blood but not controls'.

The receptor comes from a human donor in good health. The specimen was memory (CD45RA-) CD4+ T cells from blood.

The CDR3 DNA reads TGTGCCACCAGCAGTCCGGGGGGCTCCAATTCGAATCCGACGAACACCTACAATGAGCAGTTCTTC. Its translation is CATSSPGGSNSNPTNTYNEQFF. The chain recombines TRBV15 with TRBJ2-1; D is perhaps TRBD2 (7 bases). CDR1 is LNHNV, CDR2 YYDKDF, per germline (reference sequence). The CDR3 contains 22 residues. Trimming removed 3 bases at V and 2 bases at J, with 32 bases between. Full variable domain (outside the CDR3, taken from reference TRBV15 and TRBJ2-1): DAMVIQNPRYQVTQFGKPVTLSCSQTLNHNVMYWYQQKSSQAPKLLFHYYDKDFNNEADTPDNFQSRRPNTSFCFLDIRSPGLGDTAMYLCATSSPGGSNSNPTNTYNEQFFGPGTRLTVL.